This T cell receptor (beta chain) was sequenced during a study of human T cells and chemical hapten exposure. Indicated time point: patch test 2, 6 weeks after DPC sensitization. As for treatment: therapeutic diphenylcyclopropenone sensitization with weekly scalp DPC. TCRdb independently ran MiXCR on the RACE reads; one entry per CDR3 protein. Of 85,000 to 100,000 distinct CDR3 sequences listed, more than 9.5% were seen once; the top ten hold about 2%. The CDR3 covers 16 residues. Germline V lookup: CDR1 SGHTA, CDR2 FQGNSA. The junction had 7 bases not matched to a gene; V was cut back by 5 bases and J by 0 bases.

The rearrangement uses TRBV7-2 and TRBJ2-3; 8 bases are a match to TRBD2. This TCR was sampled from a man in his forties with alopecia areata. Some clones in this sample may be carry-over from other donors' samples. Sample: whole blood, taken in connection with sensitization to the hapten diphenylcyclopropenone (DPC). CDR3 bases: TGTGCCAGCAGCACCGGGCTAGCGGGTAGCACAGATACGCAGTATTTT. Amino acids: CASSTGLAGSTDTQYF.